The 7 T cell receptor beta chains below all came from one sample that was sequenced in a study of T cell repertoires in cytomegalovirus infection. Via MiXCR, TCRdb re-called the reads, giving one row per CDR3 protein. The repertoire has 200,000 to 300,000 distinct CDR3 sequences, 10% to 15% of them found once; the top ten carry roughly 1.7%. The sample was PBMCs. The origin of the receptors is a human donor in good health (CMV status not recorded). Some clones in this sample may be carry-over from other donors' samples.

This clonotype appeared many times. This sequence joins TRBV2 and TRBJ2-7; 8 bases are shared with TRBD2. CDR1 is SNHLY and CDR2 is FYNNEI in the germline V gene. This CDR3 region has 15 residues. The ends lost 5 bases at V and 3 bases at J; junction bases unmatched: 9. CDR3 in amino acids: CASSLTSGGVYEQYF. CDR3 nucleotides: TGTGCCAGCAGTTTAACTAGCGGAGGAGTCTACGAGCAGTACTTC.

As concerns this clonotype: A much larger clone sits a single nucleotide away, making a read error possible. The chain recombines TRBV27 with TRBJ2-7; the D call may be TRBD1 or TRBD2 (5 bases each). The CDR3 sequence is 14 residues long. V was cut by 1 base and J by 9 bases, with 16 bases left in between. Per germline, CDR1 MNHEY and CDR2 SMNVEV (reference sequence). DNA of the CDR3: TGTGCCAGCAGTTTATACACAGGTTTGGAGGTGCAGTACTTC. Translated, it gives CASSLYTGLEVQYF.

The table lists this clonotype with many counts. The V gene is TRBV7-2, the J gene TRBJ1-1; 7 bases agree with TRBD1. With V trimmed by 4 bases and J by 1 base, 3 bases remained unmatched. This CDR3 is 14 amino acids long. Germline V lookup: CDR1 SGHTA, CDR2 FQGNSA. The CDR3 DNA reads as TGTGCCAGCAGCTCATCAGGGGGGAACACTGAAGCTTTCTTT. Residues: CASSSSGGNTEAFF.

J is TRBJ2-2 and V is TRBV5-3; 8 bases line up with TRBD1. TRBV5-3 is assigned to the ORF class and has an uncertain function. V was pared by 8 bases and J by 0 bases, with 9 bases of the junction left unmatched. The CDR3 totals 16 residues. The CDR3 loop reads CASSPDRDANTGELFF. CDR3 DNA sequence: TGTGCCAGCAGCCCGGACAGGGACGCGAACACCGGGGAGCTGTTTTTT.

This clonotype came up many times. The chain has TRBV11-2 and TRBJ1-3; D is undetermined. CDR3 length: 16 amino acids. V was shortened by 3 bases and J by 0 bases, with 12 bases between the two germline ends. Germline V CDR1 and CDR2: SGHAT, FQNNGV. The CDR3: CASSFTDAGSGNTIYF. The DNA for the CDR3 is TGTGCCAGCAGCTTCACTGATGCTGGCTCTGGAAACACCATATATTTT.

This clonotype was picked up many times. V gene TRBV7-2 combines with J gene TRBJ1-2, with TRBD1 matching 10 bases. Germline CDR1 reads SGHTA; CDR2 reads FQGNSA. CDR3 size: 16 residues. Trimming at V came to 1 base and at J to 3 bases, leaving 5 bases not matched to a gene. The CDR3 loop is CASSLGGTGVDYGYTF. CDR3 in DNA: TGTGCCAGCAGCTTAGGAGGGACAGGGGTGGACTATGGCTACACCTTC.

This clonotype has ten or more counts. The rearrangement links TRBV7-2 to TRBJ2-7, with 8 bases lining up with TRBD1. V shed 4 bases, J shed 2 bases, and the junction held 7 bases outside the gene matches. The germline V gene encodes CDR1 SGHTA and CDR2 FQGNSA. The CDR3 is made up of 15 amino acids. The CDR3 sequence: CASSWKGQAPYEQYF. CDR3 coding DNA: TGTGCCAGCAGCTGGAAGGGACAGGCCCCCTACGAGCAGTACTTC.